Below are 10 T cell receptor beta chains sequenced from a single sample in a study of cytomegalovirus exposure and HLA in healthy donors. The PCR ran on 60 Vbeta and 13 Jbeta primers. Profiled with immunoSEQ multiplex PCR; TCRdb holds only in-frame clones, not every one. The sample has some 240,000 clones, around 90% seen once. Sequencing used PBMCs. All receptors come from a girl aged 2 to 9 in good health and CMV-seronegative.

The chain employs TRBV19 and TRBJ2-1; maybe TRBD1 (5 bases). Germline-derived CDR1 and CDR2 are LNHDA and SQIVND (reference sequence). Trimming removed 3 bases at V and 5 bases at J, with 14 bases between. The length of the CDR3 is 15 residues. The DNA for the CDR3 is TGTGCCAGTAGTATGGCAGGGCAGTCTAACAATGAGCAGTTCTTC. Translation gives CASSMAGQSNNEQFF.

The DNA for the CDR3 is TGTGCCAGCTTACAGGCCTTCGGCGACGAGCAGTACTTC. Its protein product is CASLQAFGDEQYF. This chain connects TRBV2 to TRBJ2-7; maybe TRBD1 (5 bases). The germline gives CDR1 SNHLY, CDR2 FYNNEI. This CDR3 has 13 amino acids. With 8 bases removed from V and 5 bases from J, the gap between germline ends came to 16 bases.

This sequence joins TRBV5-1 and TRBJ2-1; possibly TRBD1 for D (6 bases). Germline V lookup: CDR1 SGHRS, CDR2 YFSETQ. This CDR3 has 16 residues. V lost 4 bases and J 0 bases, leaving 14 bases between the germline ends. This chain's CDR3 is CASSINPGHSYNEQFF. In DNA form, the CDR3 reads TGCGCCAGCAGCATTAATCCGGGACACTCCTACAATGAGCAGTTCTTC.

CDR3 DNA: TGCGCCAGCAGCGGGCGGGGGGGCAACGAGCAGTACTTC. Its protein is CASSGRGGNEQYF. The chain is built from TRBV5-1 and TRBJ2-5, with TRBD2 matching over 9 bases. The J call could be wrong; TRBJ2-7 is a better fit for the DNA end. The CDR3 extends over 13 amino acids. The germline V gene encodes CDR1 SGHRS and CDR2 YFSETQ.

V is TRBV6-6 and J is TRBJ1-5; D gene ambiguous. The CDR3 is made up of 13 amino acids. With 7 bases removed from V and 9 bases from J, the gap between germline ends came to 16 bases. The germline gives CDR1 MNHNY, CDR2 SVGAGI (reference sequence). CDR3 amino acids: CASKGEGQGPQHF. For the CDR3, the DNA is TGTGCCAGCAAAGGTGAGGGCCAAGGGCCCCAGCATTTT.

This chain joins TRBV27 and TRBJ1-5, with D possibly TRBD1 on 5 matching bases. V lost 5 bases and J 2 bases, leaving 16 bases between the germline ends. The V gene's germline CDR1 is MNHEY and CDR2 SMNVEV (reference sequence). The CDR3 totals 16 residues. The CDR3 DNA reads TGTGCCAGCAGTCCACGGGGGGTCGACGGCAATCAGCCCCAGCATTTT. Translated, it gives CASSPRGVDGNQPQHF.

The chain recombines TRBV18 with TRBJ2-1; 9 bases line up with TRBD2. Germline CDR1 is KGHSH and CDR2 is LQKENI. The CDR3 extends over 15 amino acids. Losses at the gene ends were 3 bases for V and 8 bases for J; bases not matched to a gene: 8. This CDR3 reads CASSPGTSSMDEQFF. In DNA, the CDR3 is TGTGCCAGCTCACCTGGGACTAGCAGCATGGATGAGCAGTTCTTC.

The rearrangement uses TRBV7-9 and TRBJ1-1; no clear D. Germline V gene data show CDR1 as SEHNR and CDR2 as FQNEAQ (reference sequence). CDR3 length: 13 residues. The ends were cut back, 6 bases at V and 4 bases at J, with 12 bases in the middle. CDR3 protein: CASRRQVVTEAFF. CDR3 DNA sequence: TGTGCCAGCAGGCGTCAGGTGGTCACTGAAGCTTTCTTT. The full variable domain, its missing parts supplied by reference TRBV7-9 and TRBJ1-1, is DTGVSQNPRHKITKRGQNVTFRCDPISEHNRLYWYRQTLGQGPEFLTYFQNEAQLEKSRLLSDRFSAERPKGSFSTLEIQRTEQGDSAMYLCASRRQVVTEAFFGQGTRLTVV.

The chain couples TRBV11-2 to TRBJ1-5; D is uncertain. Trimming shortened V by 5 bases and J by 0 bases, and 14 bases separated the two germline ends. CDR1 is SGHAT, CDR2 FQNNGV, per germline. The CDR3 sequence is 16 residues long. CDR3: CASSVGFGDSNQPQHF. The DNA of the CDR3 is TGTGCCAGCAGCGTAGGCTTCGGGGATAGCAATCAGCCCCAGCATTTT.

This sequence joins TRBV6-5 and TRBJ1-1; TRBD1 agrees at 8 bases. Looked up from germline, CDR1 is MNHEY and CDR2 is SVGAGI. With 6 bases clipped from V and 0 bases from J, the junction kept 3 bases outside the gene matches. The CDR3 contains 14 residues. Here the CDR3 reads CASRPTGVNTEAFF. Written as DNA, the CDR3 is TGTGCCAGCAGGCCGACAGGGGTGAACACTGAAGCTTTCTTT.